This TCR beta chain was recorded in a study of control samples from healthy donors and cancer patients. From germline, CDR1 is SGHAT and CDR2 FQDESV (reference sequence). This CDR3 has 15 amino acids. V was cut by 1 base and J by 0 bases, with 7 bases left in between. Using immunoSEQ multiplex PCR, the repertoire was profiled, and TCRdb retains in-frame clones only, with some absent. This sample has 150,000 to 200,000 clones, with around 90% found just once. Input material: blood. The receptor was isolated from a man between 25 and 39 years old in good health. V usage is TRBV11-1 and J usage is TRBJ2-4; the D call may be TRBD1 or TRBD2 (6 bases each). As DNA, the CDR3 is TGTGCCAGCAGCTTAGGGGGGGCAGCCAAAAACATTCAGTACTTC. It yields the protein CASSLGGAAKNIQYF.